Following are 23 T cell receptor beta chains from one sample sequenced in a study of shared clonotypes between healthy human individuals. Generated by immunoSEQ multiplex PCR, the TCRdb table keeps only in-frame clones and is missing some. Among roughly 2.1 million clones, around 93% were seen once, and the ten largest hold under 2%. Selected positively for CCR7 and CD45RO-negative, naive CD8 cells excluded terminally differentiated effector memory CD45RA+ cells. Sequences were obtained from naive CD8+ T cells from PBMCs. Receptors were obtained from a man younger than 35 in good health. Some clones in this sample may be carry-over from other donors' samples.

As for this clone: Distinct nucleotide sequences in the sample also encode this CDR3. This chain uses TRBV28 with TRBJ2-7, with D uncertain. The CDR3 covers 13 residues. The V end lost 2 bases, the J end lost 1 base, and 6 bases lay between the germline ends. Germline V lookup: CDR1 MDHEN, CDR2 SYDVKM. CDR3 sequence: CASSLRNSYEQYF. The CDR3 coding sequence is TGTGCCAGCAGTTTAAGGAATTCCTACGAGCAGTACTTC.

This sequence joins TRBV6-6 and TRBJ1-5; perhaps TRBD1 as D (6 bases). The V end lost 2 bases, the J end lost 3 bases, and 11 bases lay between the germline ends. This CDR3 is 15 amino acids long. From germline, CDR1 is MNHNY and CDR2 SVGAGI (reference sequence). The CDR3 DNA reads as TGTGCCAGCAGTTACGACAGGTCATACAATCAGCCCCAGCATTTT. Translated: CASSYDRSYNQPQHF.

To note about this clone: The same CDR3 can be traced to other DNA sequences in this sample. The chain joins TRBV27 to TRBJ2-1; TRBD2 matches 8 bases. The germline gives CDR1 MNHEY, CDR2 SMNVEV (reference sequence). This CDR3 has 15 residues. V lost 0 bases and J lost 3; bases outside the gene matches: 1. The CDR3 DNA reads as TGTGCCAGCAGTTTATCCCGGGAGGGCTACAATGAGCAGTTCTTC. Its translation is CASSLSREGYNEQFF.

With regard to this clone: This sample includes further DNA sequences coding for the same CDR3. The V and J genes are TRBV6-5 and TRBJ2-5; the D is unclear. V was clipped by 2 bases and J by 4 bases, with 8 bases between them. The CDR3 spans 13 residues. The germline CDR1 and CDR2 sequences are MNHEY and SVGAGI. DNA of the CDR3: TGTGCCAGCAGTTACGGGGTTTCAGAGACCCAGTACTTC. Translation gives CASSYGVSETQYF.

The chain carries TRBV27 and TRBJ1-2; a weak D match, TRBD1 (6 bases). The CDR3 contains 15 residues. Deletions cut 2 bases from V and 7 bases from J, with 17 bases between. CDR1 is MNHEY, CDR2 SMNVEV, per germline (reference sequence). DNA of the CDR3: TGTGCCAGCAGTTTAATCGGGGGGCCTAGGGGTGGCTACACCTTC. Translating gives CASSLIGGPRGGYTF.

The chain employs TRBV6-1 and TRBJ2-7; 8 nucleotides agree with TRBD1. The CDR3 loop spans 14 amino acids. CDR1 and CDR2 from the germline V gene are MNHNS and SASEGT. The trim removed 4 bases at V and 2 bases at J, leaving 4 bases unmatched. The CDR3 bases are TGTGCCAGCAGTGGTCGGACAGGGCCCTACGAGCAGTACTTC. The encoded protein is CASSGRTGPYEQYF.

A word on this clone: The junction differs from germline at one of its ends, possibly a read error. The rearrangement links TRBV27 to TRBJ2-2; TRBD2 matches 7 bases. Germline V gene data show CDR1 as MNHEY and CDR2 as SMNVEV (reference sequence). There are 16 residues in the CDR3. CDR3 DNA sequence: TGTGCCAGCAGTCTATCCCTTAGCGGGCCCACCGGGGAGCTGTTTTTT. Its translation: CASSLSLSGPTGELFF.

As concerns this clone: Other nucleotide sequences in the sample specify the same CDR3. J is TRBJ1-1 and V is TRBV19, with D possibly being TRBD1 (5 bases). V lost 5 bases and J lost 4, with 11 bases in between. Germline-derived CDR1 and CDR2 are LNHDA and SQIVND (reference sequence). CDR3 size: 13 residues. CDR3 bases: TGTGCCAGTAGTTTGGGGGGTGGCACTGAAGCTTTCTTT. This translates into CASSLGGGTEAFF.

With respect to this clone: The same CDR3 also results from other DNA sequences found in this sample. The CDR3 spells CASRVGTEAFF. CDR3 DNA: TGTGCCAGCAGGGTTGGCACTGAAGCTTTCTTT. The J gene is TRBJ1-1, the V gene TRBV27; D remains unclear. This CDR3 has 11 amino acids. The V gene lost 6 bases and the J gene lost 4 bases, with 6 bases spanning the gap. Germline CDR1 MNHEY, CDR2 SMNVEV (reference sequence).

The chain recombines TRBV28 with TRBJ1-3; weak D call: TRBD1 (6 bases). This CDR3 contains 15 residues. Per the germline V gene, CDR1 is MDHEN and CDR2 is SYDVKM. V was clipped by 4 bases and J by 4 bases, with 14 bases between them. CDR3 protein: CASSSLQGAGNTIYF. In DNA, the CDR3 is TGTGCCAGCAGTTCCTTACAGGGTGCGGGAAACACCATATATTTT.

The CDR3 here is CASSQGPGTLNKKLFF. For the CDR3, the DNA is TGCGCCAGCAGCCAAGGCCCCGGGACGTTAAATAAAAAACTGTTTTTT. The rearrangement uses TRBV4-1 and TRBJ1-4; D is possibly TRBD1 (5 bases). CDR3 length: 16 amino acids. Germline values: CDR1 MGHRA, CDR2 YSYEKL. Trimming took off 1 base at V and 9 bases at J, with 18 bases between the two ends.

The chain links TRBV5-6 to TRBJ1-2; 9 bases map to TRBD1. Losses at the gene ends were 5 bases for V and 4 bases for J; bases not matched to a gene: 6. Germline CDR1 and CDR2: SGHDT and YYEEEE. This CDR3 has 14 residues. CDR3 loop: CASRGQGFFYGYTF. In DNA form, the CDR3 reads TGTGCCAGCAGGGGACAGGGCTTCTTCTATGGCTACACCTTC.

The chain uses TRBV28 and TRBJ1-1, with a tentative D call TRBD1 (6 bases). Trimming took off 5 bases at V and 1 base at J, with 11 bases between the two ends. The CDR3 covers 14 residues. Germline CDR1 reads MDHEN; CDR2 reads SYDVKM. The chain's CDR3 is CASSIGTPNTEAFF. In DNA, the CDR3 is TGTGCCAGCAGTATCGGGACACCGAACACTGAAGCTTTCTTT.

This chain links TRBV19 with TRBJ2-2; the D is unclear. V was cut by 7 bases and J by 7 bases, with 25 bases left in between. Per germline, CDR1 LNHDA and CDR2 SQIVND (reference sequence). The CDR3 sequence is 17 residues long. The CDR3 reads CASTTSRGEKGVGELFF. The CDR3 nucleotides read TGTGCCAGTACTACCTCGCGTGGGGAAAAGGGCGTCGGGGAGCTGTTTTTT.

This chain connects TRBV7-9 to TRBJ2-3; 8 bases align to TRBD1. The ends lost 4 bases at V and 5 bases at J; junction bases unmatched: 8. In germline, CDR1 is SEHNR, CDR2 FQNEAQ (reference sequence). The CDR3 length is 15 residues. The chain's CDR3 is CASSSTGEHGDTQYF. The CDR3 DNA reads as TGTGCCAGCAGCTCGACAGGGGAACATGGAGATACGCAGTATTTT.

The chain has TRBV6-5 and TRBJ2-7; 9 positions agree with TRBD1. Germline trimming cut 0 bases from V and 4 bases from J; bases unmatched to any gene: 7. The CDR3 length is 16 residues. From germline, CDR1 is MNHEY and CDR2 SVGAGI. CDR3 amino acids: CASSYSVGTGKYEQYF. The CDR3 bases are TGTGCCAGCAGTTACTCGGTTGGGACAGGGAAGTACGAGCAGTACTTC.

The V and J genes are TRBV9 and TRBJ2-5; D may be TRBD2 (6 bases). This CDR3 region has 13 residues. Trimming cost V 3 bases and J 4 bases, with 10 bases left between them. Germline lookup yields CDR1 SGDLS and CDR2 YYNGEE. The CDR3 bases are TGTGCCAGCAGCGGATTCGGGAGAGAGACCCAGTACTTC. Its translation is CASSGFGRETQYF.

This clone was detected a few times. The rearrangement joins TRBV27 to TRBJ2-1; 9 bases map to TRBD2. V was clipped by 6 bases and J by 6 bases; unmatched bases: 6. The CDR3 extends over 14 amino acids. CDR1 is MNHEY, CDR2 SMNVEV, per germline (reference sequence). CDR3 in DNA: TGTGCCAGCAGCGCGGGAGGGAGAATCAATGAGCAGTTCTTC. It codes for CASSAGGRINEQFF.

The sample holds a few counts of this clone. This chain links TRBV6-1 with TRBJ1-2, with a tentative D call TRBD1 (5 bases). From germline, CDR1 is MNHNS and CDR2 SASEGT. Trimming cost V 5 bases and J 0 bases, with 13 bases left between them. CDR3 size: 15 residues. Here the CDR3 DNA reads TGTGCCAGCAGTACTACGACAGTGTCTAACTATGGCTACACCTTC. This encodes CASSTTTVSNYGYTF.

The chain carries TRBV28 and TRBJ1-3; D possibly corresponds to TRBD1 (6 bases). CDR3 length: 15 residues. The V gene lost 1 base and the J gene lost 4 bases, with 11 bases spanning the gap. Germline V gives CDR1 MDHEN, CDR2 SYDVKM. CDR3 sequence reads: CASSLLVRGGNTIYF. CDR3 nucleotide sequence: TGTGCCAGCAGTTTATTAGTCAGGGGAGGAAACACCATATATTTT.

The chain combines TRBV12-2 with TRBJ2-7; the listed D gene, TRBD1, was not tested against the DNA. TRBV12-2 is termed a pseudogene. CDR3 size: 15 residues. CDR3 nucleotide sequence: TGTGCAAGTCGCTCCCGAAAGACAGGGGCCTACGAGCAGTACTTC. Translation: CASRSRKTGAYEQYF.

CDR3: CASSGGRGLAGRSYNEQFF. The CDR3 DNA reads as TGTGCCAGCAGCGGTGGGCGGGGACTAGCGGGACGCTCCTACAATGAGCAGTTCTTC. This sequence joins TRBV9 and TRBJ2-1, with TRBD2 matching over 13 bases. V dropped 3 bases and J dropped 0; count of bases not matched to a gene: 9. The germline V gene has CDR1 SGDLS and CDR2 YYNGEE. The CDR3 loop spans 19 amino acids.

This clone was detected once. The chain couples TRBV4-2 to TRBJ1-1; D might be TRBD1 (5 bases). The length of the CDR3 is 17 residues. Trimming pared 1 base from V and 0 bases from J, leaving 15 bases between. The V gene's germline CDR1 is LGHNA and CDR2 YNFKEQ. For the CDR3, the DNA is TGTGCCAGCAGCCAAGGGGGGTTTGGGGATGTGAACACTGAAGCTTTCTTT. Amino acids: CASSQGGFGDVNTEAFF.